This entry concerns a single T cell receptor beta chain. Its antigen target is currently unknown. No much larger clone exists at a distance of one base, and base qualities are not known. This sample's time point label indicates: about 28 days (+/-7) after the second vaccine dose. Taken with the paper, the label for treatment or condition translates to: meningococcal conjugate vaccine given as trial control. Samples from vaccinated people were obtained from the UK trials COV001 and COV002, which included a single-blind randomized controlled phase 2/3 trial of AZD1222 (ChAdOx1 nCoV-19) in healthy adults. Trial participant PBMC samples were collected at day 0 and day 28 after the second dose for TCRbeta chain sequencing. The CDR3 regions of human TCRbeta chains were analyzed by immunosequencing. In the original analysis: Repertoire TCRs were checked for matches against a reference library of SARS-CoV-2-specific TCRs that had been generated using the MIRA antigen-specificity platform. Breadth meant the fraction of unique TCRs that were SARS-CoV-2-associated, whereas depth meant the fraction of total T cells that were SARS-CoV-2-associated. Using the MIRA data, each spike-specific TCR was mapped to the spike region that the TCR reacts to and placed in a CD4 or CD8 class. Log10-transformed breadth and depth values were compared by one-way ANOVA with Sidak's multiple comparisons tests. The immuneACCESS repertoire file appears here via TCRdb, limited to in-frame rearrangements. These files lack a portion of the clones; in checked studies, under half of the deficit traces to unresolved V genes, and the cause of the others is not known. V and J calls plus clone size are reproduced from that table; the DNA served to infer D and trimming. For this sample there are roughly 200,000 clones; around 94% appear just once. Over 1.5% of the sample is taken by the ten largest.

This specimen comes from a study of T cell responses to AZD1222 COVID-19 vaccine (dated by TCRdb to about 2021). General notes on the study: TCR sequencing covered approximately 230 trial participants: 207 given two doses of AZD1222 and approximately 25 given two doses of MenACWY control vaccine. Trial participants were enrolled by age into subgroups of 18-55, 56-69 and 70-plus years, and approximately 150, 30 and 60 TCR-sequenced participants, respectively, were included in these subgroups. The paper's findings and limits, for the study overall: Conclusions about previously exposed vaccinees are limited because only 5 or 6 AZD1222 recipients were SARS-CoV-2 seropositive at baseline. Because no day 14 peak-response samples were available, the repertoires could be characterized only after the peak T cell response. After two AZD1222 doses, spike-specific TCR breadth and depth were significantly higher than at day 0 and than in MenACWY recipients. Epitopes outside the regions mutated in the B.1.351 and B.1.1.7 variants were reportedly recognized by nearly half of the unique spike-specific TCRs. Vaccine-associated CD4 TCRs spanned the whole spike protein, with dominant responses in regions 160-218 and 743-854. Participants were mostly white British, with more females than males. The authors suggested clonal diversity may have been underestimated. In the small 56-69-year group, the increase in depth fell short of significance, most likely because of low power.

According to the germline V gene (reference sequence), CDR1 reads PRHDT and CDR2 reads FYEKMQ. The CDR3 runs 14 residues from the cysteine to the phenylalanine. CDR3 DNA is the only sequence kept; it has 42 bases, read in frame from the first base. Germline trimming: 4 bases from V, 0 bases from J; junction bases outside gene matches: 2. The source was peripheral blood, collected 28 days after the second dose of the MenACWY control vaccine. The source is an adult who received the MenACWY meningococcal vaccine as a control. Recombination linked TRBV13 to TRBJ2-5, with TRBD1 matching 7 junction bases. The nucleotide sequence reads as follows: TGTGCCAGCAGCTCGACAGGGAACCAAGAGACCCAGTACTTC. Its product reads: CASSSTGNQETQYF.